The rows below give T cell receptor beta chains drawn from one sample of a study of blood T cell repertoires in COVID-19. Only in-frame clones appear in the TCRdb table, and some are missing; sequencing was by immunoSEQ multiplex PCR. The sample shows more than 200,000 clones, about 86% of them seen only once. Sequencing used peripheral blood. All receptors come from an older man with acute or convalescent COVID-19. The CDR3 runs from the conserved cysteine through the conserved F or W. D genes are given only for firm matches. Part of the rows lack a size; the others show once, few, many or a class for expanded clones.

>TRBD2|TRBV6-5|few|TRBJ2-1
TGTGCCAGCAGTTCCATAGGGGAGGGGCAGTTCTTC
CASSSIGEGQFF
>.|TRBV5-4|.|TRBJ2-2
TGTGCCAGCAGCTTGACGGTGGACACCGGGGAGCTGTTTTTT
CASSLTVDTGELFF
>.|TRBV5-1|.|TRBJ2-7
TGCGCCAGCAGCCCGCCCCAGGGCTACGAGCAGTACTTC
CASSPPQGYEQYF
>TRBD1|TRBV6-5|.|TRBJ2-2
TGTGCCAGCAGTTACTCGGACAGGGGAAACACCGGGGAGCTGTTTTTT
CASSYSDRGNTGELFF
>.|TRBV15|.|TRBJ1-2
TGTGCCACCAGCAGAGACAGGGGTAGCTATGGCTACACCTTC
CATSRDRGSYGYTF
>.|TRBV24-1|.|TRBJ1-2
TGTGCCACCTCCTCACGGGGGGGGGACTATGGCTACACCTTC
CATSSRGGDYGYTF
>.|TRBV27|.|TRBJ2-7
TGTGCCAGCAGTCAGGGGAGCTCCTACGAGCAGTACTTC
CASSQGSSYEQYF
>.|TRBV27|once|TRBJ2-1
TGTGCCAGCAGTTCCTACGACACGTACAATGAGCAGTTCTTC
CASSSYDTYNEQFF
>.|TRBV5-1|.|TRBJ2-7
TGCGCCAGCAGCCTGACTACCCAGATCTACGAGCAGTACTTC
CASSLTTQIYEQYF
>TRBD2|TRBV3-1/TRBV3-2|once|TRBJ2-1
TGTGCCAGCAGCGCGGGACTAGCAAATGAGCAGTTCTTC
CASSAGLANEQFF
>.|TRBV6-5|.|TRBJ1-6
TGTGCCAGCTCCTTCAGGGTCATGGGTGATTCACCCCTCCACTTT
CASSFRVMGDSPLHF
>.|TRBV12-3/TRBV12-4|.|TRBJ1-1
TGTGCCAGCAGTTTGAGAGGGAGTACTGAAGCTTTCTTT
CASSLRGSTEAFF
>.|TRBV19|few|TRBJ1-6
TGTGCCAGTAGTATAGTAACTGGGGCGGCACCCCTCCACTTT
CASSIVTGAAPLHF
>TRBD1|TRBV2|.|TRBJ2-7
TGTGCCAGCAGTGTGGGACAGGAGTTCTACGAGCAGTACTTC
CASSVGQEFYEQYF
>TRBD1|TRBV9|.|TRBJ1-2
TGTGCCAGCAGCGTATCAGGGGGCTCCCCTTATGGCTACACCTTC
CASSVSGGSPYGYTF
>TRBD2|TRBV25-1|.|TRBJ2-7
TGTGCCAGCCTCGGACTAGCCGGGACCGGCGAGCAGTACTTC
CASLGLAGTGEQYF
>TRBD1|TRBV19|.|TRBJ2-7
TGTGCCAGTAGTACCAGACAGGGTAGTGAGCAGTACTTC
CASSTRQGSEQYF
>.|TRBV25-1|once|TRBJ1-2
TGTGCCAGCAGTGAACTCACCACCTGGGGAGAAAGGGGCTACACCTTC
CASSELTTWGERGYTF
>TRBD1|TRBV10-3|.|TRBJ1-1
TGTGCCATCAGTGAGTCGAAGGGGGCTGGCTCTGAAGCTTTCTTT
CAISESKGAGSEAFF
>TRBD1|TRBV28|.|TRBJ1-3
TGTGCCAGCAGTTCACAGGGGGAGGTTTCTGGAAACACCATATATTTT
CASSSQGEVSGNTIYF
>.|TRBV4-1|.|TRBJ2-2
TGCGCCAGCAGCCAAGCAGGGGACACCGGGGAGCTGTTTTTT
CASSQAGDTGELFF
>TRBD2|TRBV18|.|TRBJ2-1
TGTGCCAGCTCACCCCGCGTAGCGGGAGCCTACAATGAGCAGTTCTTC
CASSPRVAGAYNEQFF
>TRBD1|TRBV18|once|TRBJ1-6
TGTGCCAGCTCACCCCGGGACAGCTCCTATAATTCACCCCTCCACTTT
CASSPRDSSYNSPLHF
>TRBD1|TRBV20-1|.|TRBJ1-2
TGCAGTGCTAGTTGGACAGGAAATAACTATGGCTACACCTTC
CSASWTGNNYGYTF
>TRBD1|TRBV18|few|TRBJ1-5
TGTGCCAGCTCTCCAACGCGGACAGGGCTTAGCAATCAGCCCCAGCATTTT
CASSPTRTGLSNQPQHF
>.|TRBV9|.|TRBJ1-2
TGTGCCAGCGGCCGAGACGGGTCCTATGGCTACACCTTC
CASGRDGSYGYTF
>.|TRBV5-5|.|TRBJ2-3
TGTGCCAGCAGCGCGGGACCAAGAGATACGCAGTATTTT
CASSAGPRDTQYF
>TRBD1|TRBV7-9|.|TRBJ2-3
TGTGCCAGCAGCTCGGACTTTAGACAGGGTGCCACAGATACGCAGTATTTT
CASSSDFRQGATDTQYF
>.|TRBV5-1|.|TRBJ1-1
TGCGCCAGCAGTCCGGAGGGGAACACTGAAGCTTTCTTT
CASSPEGNTEAFF
>TRBD1|TRBV7-9|.|TRBJ2-7
TGTGCCAGCAGCTCTCTGACAGGGCCGGGGTACGAGCAGTACTTC
CASSSLTGPGYEQYF
>.|TRBV5-6|once|TRBJ1-5
TGTGCCAGCAGCTCACTCGGGACACCCGATTATAGCAATCAGCCCCAGCATTTT
CASSSLGTPDYSNQPQHF
>TRBD2|TRBV6-2/TRBV6-3|.|TRBJ2-3
TGTGCCAGCAGCCTGGGACTAGCGGGACCCGTATCCACAGATACGCAGTATTTT
CASSLGLAGPVSTDTQYF
>TRBD1|TRBV4-1|once|TRBJ2-7
TGCGCCAGCAGCCAAGATATACACAGGGGCCCCCACGAGCAGTACTTC
CASSQDIHRGPHEQYF
>.|TRBV5-4|.|TRBJ1-2
TGTGCCAGCAGCTTGGAAGTCGGTCTCCGGGGCTACACCTTC
CASSLEVGLRGYTF
>.|TRBV6-5|.|TRBJ2-7
TGTGCCAGCAGTTACGGGCAGGGTGGCTACGAGCAGTACTTC
CASSYGQGGYEQYF
>.|TRBV24-1|.|TRBJ1-6
TGTGCCACCAGTGATTTAAAAACAGGGAGCTCCTATAATTCACCCCTCCACTTT
CATSDLKTGSSYNSPLHF
>.|TRBV27|once|TRBJ1-2
TGTGCCAGCAGGGGGGCCACCCTTTGGGGCTATGGCTACACCTTC
CASRGATLWGYGYTF
>.|TRBV28|few|TRBJ1-5
TGTGCCAGCAGTACCCCCCAGGGCAATCAGCCCCAGCATTTT
CASSTPQGNQPQHF
>.|TRBV24-1|.|TRBJ1-4
TGTGCCAGCCAGAGAGGAGGTGAAAAACTGTTTTTT
CASQRGGEKLFF
>.|TRBV5-4|.|TRBJ2-2
TGTGCCAGCAGCTCCCTAAGGAACACCGGGGAGCTGTTTTTT
CASSSLRNTGELFF
>TRBD1|TRBV6-5|.|TRBJ1-6
TGTGCCAGCGAGTACAGGGGTTTTTCACCCCTCCACTTT
CASEYRGFSPLHF
>TRBD2|TRBV2|.|TRBJ2-2
TGTGCCAGCATGCGACGGGAGGGAGCCCGGGAGCTGTTTTTT
CASMRREGARELFF
>.|TRBV6-5|.|TRBJ2-7
TGTGCCAGCAAAAAGGCCCGACAGAGCTCCTACGAGCAGTACTTC
CASKKARQSSYEQYF
>TRBD1|TRBV5-6|.|TRBJ1-2
TGTGCCAGCAGGCGGGGCCGGGACAGCTATGGCTACACCTTC
CASRRGRDSYGYTF
>TRBD2|TRBV27|few|TRBJ2-1
TGTGCCAGCAGTCTCCCGGGACTAGCGGGTTCCTACAATGAGCAGTTCTTC
CASSLPGLAGSYNEQFF
>.|TRBV6-5|.|TRBJ2-2
TGTGCCAGCAGCTTCTCCGGAGCGAACACCGGGGAGCTGTTTTTT
CASSFSGANTGELFF
>.|TRBV6-5|.|TRBJ1-4
TGTGCCAGCAGTCAATCTAATGAAAAACTGTTTTTT
CASSQSNEKLFF
>TRBD1|TRBV5-4|once|TRBJ1-2
TGTGCCAGCAGCTTGCCCCGGGACAGGGGCCTCTATGGCTACACCTTC
CASSLPRDRGLYGYTF
>.|TRBV18|.|TRBJ1-1
TGTGCCAGCTCACTCCGAGCCCCGGGACACTTGAACACTGAAGCTTTCTTT
CASSLRAPGHLNTEAFF
>TRBD1|TRBV3-1/TRBV3-2|.|TRBJ2-4
TGTGCCAGCAGCCACGGGACAGGGAAAAACATTCAGTACTTC
CASSHGTGKNIQYF